The 8 T cell receptor beta chains below all came from one sample that was sequenced in a study of blood T cell repertoires in COVID-19 (TCRdb year 2020). Libraries were prepared through the immunoSEQ multiplex PCR assay. Sourced from immuneACCESS, this table was stored by TCRdb with only in-frame sequences that have V and J called. A share of the clones is absent; for the studies checked, an unresolved V gene accounts for under half, and the remainder has no known explanation. This sample is represented by under 250,000 clones; 70% to 80% of them were singletons. The ten largest account for 6% of the sample. Sequencing was performed on peripheral blood. The receptor set was obtained from a woman between 40 and 55 years old with COVID-19, enrolled during active disease.

This clone was seen a few times. One end of the junction varies from germline; a read error may be responsible. This chain connects TRBV29-1 to TRBJ1-5, with D perhaps matching TRBD1 (6 bases). CDR1 SQVTM and CDR2 ANQGSEA come from the germline V gene. The CDR3 length is 14 residues. The CDR3 region is CSVEGQHSNQPQHF. DNA for the CDR3: TGCAGCGTAGAAGGACAGCATAGCAATCAGCCCCAGCATTTT.

The chain has TRBV6-5 and TRBJ1-2, with 10 nucleotides matching TRBD1. Germline CDR1 MNHEY, CDR2 SVGAGI. Unmatched junction bases numbered 7, after V lost 7 bases and J lost 2 bases. The CDR3 is made up of 15 amino acids. The CDR3 nucleotides read TGTGCCAGCACTGGGACAGGGGCCGGGAACTATGGCTACACCTTC. This encodes CASTGTGAGNYGYTF.

CDR3 amino acids: CASSPSGVGTGELFF. DNA of the CDR3: TGTGCCAGCTCACCAAGCGGGGTAGGAACCGGGGAGCTGTTTTTT. The chain joins TRBV18 to TRBJ2-2; 7 bases line up with TRBD2. With V trimmed by 2 bases and J by 5 bases, 5 bases remained unmatched. This CDR3 spans 15 amino acids. CDR1 is KGHSH, CDR2 LQKENI, per germline.

The chain links TRBV18 to TRBJ1-1; D is uncertain. CDR1 and CDR2 from the germline V gene are KGHSH and LQKENI. CDR3 length equals 15 residues. Trimming left V 0 bases short and J 6 bases short, with 14 bases between. CDR3 sequence (DNA): TGTGCCAGCTCACCACCGATGGTCCGAGGCGCTGAAGCTTTCTTT. Its protein is CASSPPMVRGAEAFF.

CDR3 in DNA: TGTGCCAGCAGCTTAGCCGGGTTCGAGACCCAGTACTTC. Encoded protein: CASSLAGFETQYF. V gene TRBV11-1 combines with J gene TRBJ2-5; D remains ambiguous. This CDR3 spans 13 amino acids. CDR1 and CDR2 (germline): SGHAT, FQDESV (reference sequence). Trimming took off 0 bases at V and 5 bases at J, with 7 bases between the two ends.

The chain has TRBV30 and TRBJ2-7, with a weak D call TRBD1 (5 bases). The CDR3 loop spans 14 amino acids. Germline-derived CDR1 and CDR2 are GTSNPN and SVGIG (reference sequence). V was trimmed by 2 bases and J by 4 bases, leaving 15 bases between them. CDR3 bases: TGTGCCTGGAGTCTTTATACAGGCTCATACGAGCAGTACTTC. Translated, it gives CAWSLYTGSYEQYF.

The chain employs TRBV7-3 and TRBJ1-2, with TRBD1 matching over 9 bases. CDR1 and CDR2 (germline): SGHTA, FQGTGA. The CDR3 is made up of 15 amino acids. V trimming: 3 bases; J trimming: 2 bases; junction bases outside the gene matches: 4. The CDR3 DNA reads as TGTGCCAGCAGCTTGGGGGACAGGGCGAACTATGGCTACACCTTC. Its translation: CASSLGDRANYGYTF.

This clone occurred many times. This chain joins TRBV4-2 and TRBJ2-7, with 11 bases fitting TRBD2. The germline CDR1 and CDR2 sequences are LGHNA and YNFKEQ. V trimming: 1 base; J trimming: 0 bases; junction bases outside the gene matches: 8. CDR3 size: 18 residues. The CDR3 is CASSQVPGLAESSYEQYF. The CDR3 DNA reads TGTGCCAGCAGCCAAGTACCGGGACTAGCGGAGAGCTCCTACGAGCAGTACTTC.